This TCR beta chain was sequenced for a study of blood T cell repertoires in COVID-19. Study-level information: The United States, Italy and Spain supplied acute and convalescent COVID-19 samples. PBMCs, B-cell-depleted T cells, or T cells were the source of the cDNA or gDNA that made up the material.

V dropped 0 bases and J dropped 6 bases, with 7 bases sitting between them. CDR1 and CDR2 from the germline V gene are SGHTS and YDEGEE. The CDR3 has 13 residues. Repertoires were generated with immunoSEQ multiplex PCR, while TCRdb's copy carries only in-frame clones and drops some. The repertoire holds around 300,000 clones, with under 90% as singletons. The chain combines TRBV5-8 with TRBJ2-1; D is unresolved. This receptor was obtained from a man in his forties or fifties with acute or convalescent COVID-19. What was sequenced was peripheral blood. CDR3 nucleotides: TGTGCCAGCAGCTTGGTGGGCCCCAATGAGCAGTTCTTC. Translating it yields CASSLVGPNEQFF.